Listed here is a single T cell receptor (beta chain). The entry originates in a study of shared clonotypes between healthy human individuals. On the study more broadly: Donors consisted of two women and a few men between 18 and 49.

V lost 3 bases, J lost 6 bases, and 6 bases stayed unmatched. The CDR3 loop spans 15 amino acids. CDR1 is SGHVS, CDR2 FNYEAQ, per germline. It was around 220 ng DNA, about 30,000 T cell genomes, that sorted-subset replicate PCRs used. In the original processing: Filtering differed because ImmunoSEQ produced junction-only sequences that carried no quality scores. Sequencing was performed with immunoSEQ multiplex PCR; in TCRdb, only in-frame clones are kept and a portion is missing. Clone size and the V and J calls come from that table; the DNA yielded D and trimming. Of roughly 2.6 million clones in the sample, more than 90% were seen once.

The sequence derives from a man in his late teens or twenties in good health. The J gene is TRBJ2-2, the V gene TRBV7-6; 8 bases fit TRBD1. The sequencing sample was made of naive CD4+ T cells sorted from blood. This sample's subset: CD45RA+ positively selected. The CDR3 here is CASSLGRGQAGELFF. The DNA of the CDR3 is TGTGCCAGCAGCTTGGGCAGGGGGCAGGCCGGGGAGCTGTTTTTT. The full variable domain, rest sourced from reference TRBV7-6 and TRBJ2-2, is GAGVSQSPRYKVTKRGQDVALRCDPISGHVSLYWYRQALGQGPEFLTYFNYEAQQDKSGLPNDRFSAERPEGSISTLTIQRTEQRDSAMYRCASSLGRGQAGELFFGEGSRLTVL.